A single sample gave rise to the 10 T cell receptor beta chains below, sequenced in a study of T cells in Graves' hyperthyroidism and ophthalmopathy. Amplification targeted TCR beta CDR3 regions from RNA transcripts. An initial round of RT-PCR targeting the TCR CDR3 relied on the HTBI primer set. Using its own MiXCR run on the multiplex PCR reads, TCRdb lists one record per CDR3 protein. This sample has 250,000 or so distinct CDR3 sequences; about 16% occur once, and the top ten carry roughly 30%. Material for sequencing was blood. The source is a woman aged 50 to 60 with Graves' hyperthyroidism that later progressed to Graves' ophthalmopathy.

The genes are TRBV30 and TRBJ2-7; D is perhaps TRBD1 or TRBD2 (5 bases each). CDR1 GTSNPN and CDR2 SVGIG come from the germline V gene (reference sequence). V was clipped by 0 bases and J by 1 base, with 7 bases between them. The CDR3 covers 13 residues. This CDR3 reads CAWSVGVSYEQYF. The CDR3 DNA reads as TGTGCCTGGAGTGTGGGGGTTTCCTACGAGCAGTACTTC.

This clonotype was counted ten times or more. The V and J genes are TRBV2 and TRBJ1-2; D is perhaps TRBD1 (5 bases). V gave up 3 bases and J gave up 6 bases, with 11 bases separating them. Germline CDR1 and CDR2: SNHLY and FYNNEI. The CDR3 has 13 amino acids. DNA for the CDR3: TGTGCCAGCAGTGACCCAGGGAGGGATGGCTACACCTTC. Translating it yields CASSDPGRDGYTF.

Only a few counts were recorded for this clonotype. This rearrangement joins TRBV15 to TRBJ2-3; no firm D call. The CDR3 is 14 residues long. Germline CDR1 is LNHNV and CDR2 is YYDKDF (reference sequence). Trimming cost V 5 bases and J 5 bases, with 14 bases left between them. The CDR3: CATSPRRPVDTQYF. In DNA, the CDR3 is TGTGCCACCAGCCCCCGAAGGCCAGTAGATACGCAGTATTTT.

This clonotype was picked up many times. The chain has TRBV28 and TRBJ2-1, with D perhaps being TRBD1 or TRBD2 (6 bases each). The CDR3 has 15 amino acids. Germline V gene sequence: CDR1 MDHEN, CDR2 SYDVKM. Trimming took off 2 bases at V and 8 bases at J, with 16 bases between the two ends. The CDR3 region has the DNA TGTGCCAGCAGTTTAGTTGGACCAAGGGGGGATGAGCAGTTCTTC. This gives the protein CASSLVGPRGDEQFF.

This clonotype was observed at least ten times. The chain links TRBV5-1 to TRBJ2-6; tentative D call: TRBD1 (6 bases). V was clipped by 3 bases and J by 1 base, with 8 bases between them. Germline CDR1 SGHRS, CDR2 YFSETQ. The CDR3 loop spans 15 amino acids. The CDR3 loop reads CASSSRGSGANVLTF. The CDR3 DNA is TGCGCCAGCAGCTCTAGGGGGTCTGGGGCCAACGTCCTGACTTTC.

The chain couples TRBV9 to TRBJ2-1; tentatively, D is TRBD2 (7 bases). This CDR3 is built from 14 residues. Trimming shortened V by 4 bases and J by 8 bases, and 16 bases separated the two germline ends. CDR1 and CDR2 (germline): SGDLS, YYNGEE. The CDR3 bases are TGTGCCAGCAGCTCCGAGGGGGGGGTCTATGAGCAGTTCTTC. It specifies CASSSEGGVYEQFF.

CDR3 nucleotide sequence: TGCAGCGTTAGTCGACAGGGGAATTTTGACTATGGCTACACCTTC. This translates into CSVSRQGNFDYGYTF. The chain employs TRBV29-1 and TRBJ1-2, with 8 nucleotides matching TRBD1. Germline trimming cut 5 bases from V and 3 bases from J; bases unmatched to any gene: 11. Germline loops: CDR1 SQVTM, CDR2 ANQGSEA. The CDR3 has 15 amino acids.

This clonotype showed up many times. V is TRBV6-1 and J is TRBJ2-3; TRBD2 matches 11 bases. The CDR3 is 15 amino acids. The junction had 10 bases not matched to a gene; V was cut back by 6 bases and J by 8 bases. CDR1 and CDR2 from the germline V gene are MNHNS and SASEGT. CDR3 DNA sequence: TGTGCCAGCAGCCCCGGGACTAGCGGCGGAGGTACGCAGTATTTT. Amino acid sequence: CASSPGTSGGGTQYF.

This clonotype was found many times. The V gene is TRBV29-1, the J gene TRBJ1-4; possibly TRBD1 for D (5 bases). Trimming took off 6 bases at V and 2 bases at J, with 13 bases between the two ends. Looked up from germline, CDR1 is SQVTM and CDR2 is ANQGSEA. CDR3 length: 14 amino acids. The CDR3 nucleotides are TGCAGCGTAGGGAGGGGTCCCACTAATGAAAAACTGTTTTTT. Translated, it gives CSVGRGPTNEKLFF.

This clonotype was detected ten times or more. The gene calls are TRBV2 and TRBJ2-3, with 15 positions matching TRBD2. This CDR3 is 17 amino acids long. The germline V gene has CDR1 SNHLY and CDR2 FYNNEI. The junction had 4 bases not matched to a gene; V was cut back by 4 bases and J by 2 bases. Here the CDR3 reads CASSVWTSGRATDTQYF. The CDR3 DNA follows: TGTGCCAGCAGTGTTTGGACTAGCGGGAGGGCCACAGATACGCAGTATTTT.